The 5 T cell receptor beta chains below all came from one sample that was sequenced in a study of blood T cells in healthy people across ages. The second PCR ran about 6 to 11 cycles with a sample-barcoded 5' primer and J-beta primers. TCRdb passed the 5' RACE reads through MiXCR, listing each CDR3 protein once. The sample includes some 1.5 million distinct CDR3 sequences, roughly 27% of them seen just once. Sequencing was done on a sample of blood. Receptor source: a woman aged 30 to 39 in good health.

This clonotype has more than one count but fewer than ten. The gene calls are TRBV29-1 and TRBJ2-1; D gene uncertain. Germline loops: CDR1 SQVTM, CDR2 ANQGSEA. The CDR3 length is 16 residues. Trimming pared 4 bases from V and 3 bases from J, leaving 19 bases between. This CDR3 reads CSVVPPGAQVYNEQFF. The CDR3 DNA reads TGCAGCGTTGTCCCCCCCGGAGCCCAGGTCTACAATGAGCAGTTCTTC.

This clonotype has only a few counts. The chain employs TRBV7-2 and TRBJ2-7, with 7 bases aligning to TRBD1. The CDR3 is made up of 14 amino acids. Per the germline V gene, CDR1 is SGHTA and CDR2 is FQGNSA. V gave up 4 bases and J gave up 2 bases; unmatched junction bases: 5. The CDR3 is CASSSQQGPYEQYF. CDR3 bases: TGTGCCAGCAGCTCGCAACAGGGGCCCTACGAGCAGTACTTC.

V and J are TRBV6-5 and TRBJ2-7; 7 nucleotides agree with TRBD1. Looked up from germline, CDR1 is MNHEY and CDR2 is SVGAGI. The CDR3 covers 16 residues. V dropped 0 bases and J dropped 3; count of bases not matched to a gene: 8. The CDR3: CASSYSTPGQSYEQYF. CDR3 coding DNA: TGTGCCAGCAGTTACTCTACCCCGGGACAGAGCTACGAGCAGTACTTC.

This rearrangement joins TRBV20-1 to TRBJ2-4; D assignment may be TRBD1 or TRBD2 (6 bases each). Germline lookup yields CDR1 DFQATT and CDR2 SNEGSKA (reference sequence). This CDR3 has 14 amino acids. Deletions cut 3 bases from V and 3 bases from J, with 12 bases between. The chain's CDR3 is CSASPGAVKNIQYF. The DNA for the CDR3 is TGCAGTGCTAGCCCGGGGGCGGTCAAAAACATTCAGTACTTC.

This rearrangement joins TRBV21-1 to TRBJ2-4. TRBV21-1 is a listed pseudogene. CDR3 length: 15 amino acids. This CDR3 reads CASSKVPLAKNIQYF. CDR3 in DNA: TGTGCCAGCAGCAAAGTTCCACTAGCCAAAAACATTCAGTACTTC.